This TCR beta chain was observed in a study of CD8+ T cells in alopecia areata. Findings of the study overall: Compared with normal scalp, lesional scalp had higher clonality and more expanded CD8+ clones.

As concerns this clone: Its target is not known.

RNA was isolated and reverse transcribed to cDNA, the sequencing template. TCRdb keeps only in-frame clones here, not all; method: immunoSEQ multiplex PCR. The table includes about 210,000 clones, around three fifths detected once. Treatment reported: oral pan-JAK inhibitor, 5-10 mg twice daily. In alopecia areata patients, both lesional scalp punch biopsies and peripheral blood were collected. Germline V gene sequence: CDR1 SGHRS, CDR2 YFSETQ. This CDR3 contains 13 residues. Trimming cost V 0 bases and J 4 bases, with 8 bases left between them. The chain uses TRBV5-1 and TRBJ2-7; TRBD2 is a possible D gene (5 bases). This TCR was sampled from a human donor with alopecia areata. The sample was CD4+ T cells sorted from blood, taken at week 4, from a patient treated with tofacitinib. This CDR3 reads CASSLVQRYEQYF. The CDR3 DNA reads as TGCGCCAGCAGCTTGGTTCAGCGGTACGAGCAGTACTTC.